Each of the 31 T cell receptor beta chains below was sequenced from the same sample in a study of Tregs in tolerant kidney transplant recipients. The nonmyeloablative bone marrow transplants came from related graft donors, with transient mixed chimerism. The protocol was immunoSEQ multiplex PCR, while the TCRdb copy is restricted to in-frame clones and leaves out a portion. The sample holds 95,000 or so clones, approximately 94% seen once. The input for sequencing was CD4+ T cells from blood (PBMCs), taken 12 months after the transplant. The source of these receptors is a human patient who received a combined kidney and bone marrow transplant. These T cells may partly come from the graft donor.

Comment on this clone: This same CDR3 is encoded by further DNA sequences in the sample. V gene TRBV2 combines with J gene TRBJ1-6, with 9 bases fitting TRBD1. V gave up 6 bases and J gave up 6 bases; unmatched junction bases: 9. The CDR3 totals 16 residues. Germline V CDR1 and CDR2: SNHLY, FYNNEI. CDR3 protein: CASSDRGKTSNSPLHF. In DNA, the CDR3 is TGTGCCAGCAGCGACAGGGGGAAAACATCTAATTCACCCCTCCACTTT.

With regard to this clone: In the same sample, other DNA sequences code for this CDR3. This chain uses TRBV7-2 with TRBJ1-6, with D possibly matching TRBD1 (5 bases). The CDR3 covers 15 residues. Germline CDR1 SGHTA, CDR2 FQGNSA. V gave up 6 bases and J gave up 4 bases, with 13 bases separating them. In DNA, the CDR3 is TGTGCCAGCAGTTCTGACAGCTTATATAATTCACCCCTCCACTTT. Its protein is CASSSDSLYNSPLHF.

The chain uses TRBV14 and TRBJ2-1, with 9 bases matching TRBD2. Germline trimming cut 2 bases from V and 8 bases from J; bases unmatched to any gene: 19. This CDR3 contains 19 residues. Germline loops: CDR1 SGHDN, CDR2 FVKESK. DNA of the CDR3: TGTGCCAGCAGCCAACAATTTGGGCTAGCGGGATGGGCTTGGGATGAGCAGTTCTTC. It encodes CASSQQFGLAGWAWDEQFF.

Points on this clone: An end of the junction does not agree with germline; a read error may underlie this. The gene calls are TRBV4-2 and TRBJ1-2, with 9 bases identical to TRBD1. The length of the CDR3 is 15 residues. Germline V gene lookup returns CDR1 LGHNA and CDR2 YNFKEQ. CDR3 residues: CASNQQGAFDYGYTF. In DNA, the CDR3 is TGTGCCAGCAACCAACAGGGGGCGTTCGACTATGGCTACACCTTC.

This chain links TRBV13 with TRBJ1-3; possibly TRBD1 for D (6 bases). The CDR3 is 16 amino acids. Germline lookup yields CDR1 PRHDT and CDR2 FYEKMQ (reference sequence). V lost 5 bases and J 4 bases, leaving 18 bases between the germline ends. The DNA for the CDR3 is TGTGCCAGCAGCGCCACCACAGGGCGAGTGGGAAACACCATATATTTT. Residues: CASSATTGRVGNTIYF.

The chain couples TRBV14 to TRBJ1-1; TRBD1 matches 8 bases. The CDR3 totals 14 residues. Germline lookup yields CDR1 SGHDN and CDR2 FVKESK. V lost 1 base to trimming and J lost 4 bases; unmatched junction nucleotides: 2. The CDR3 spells CASSQATGATEAFF. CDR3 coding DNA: TGTGCCAGCAGCCAAGCGACAGGGGCCACTGAAGCTTTCTTT.

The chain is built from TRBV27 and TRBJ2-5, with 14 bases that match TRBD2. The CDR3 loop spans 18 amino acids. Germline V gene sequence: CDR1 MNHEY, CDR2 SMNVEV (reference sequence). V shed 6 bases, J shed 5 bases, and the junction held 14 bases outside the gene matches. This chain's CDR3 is CASSPDSGLAGGPETQYF. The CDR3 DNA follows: TGTGCCAGCAGCCCCGACTCCGGACTAGCGGGAGGTCCGGAGACCCAGTACTTC.

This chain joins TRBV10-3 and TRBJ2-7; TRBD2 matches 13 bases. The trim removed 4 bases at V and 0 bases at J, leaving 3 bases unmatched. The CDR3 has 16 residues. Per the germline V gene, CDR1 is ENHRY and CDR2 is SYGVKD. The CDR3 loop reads CAISGGLAGVSYEQYF. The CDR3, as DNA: TGTGCCATCAGTGGCGGACTAGCGGGGGTCTCCTACGAGCAGTACTTC.

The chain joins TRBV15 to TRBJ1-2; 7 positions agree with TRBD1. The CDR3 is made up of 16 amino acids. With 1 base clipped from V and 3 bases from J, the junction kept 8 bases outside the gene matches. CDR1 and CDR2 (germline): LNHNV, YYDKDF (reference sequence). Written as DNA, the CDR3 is TGTGCCACCAGCAGAGTTACAGACAGGGAGGACTATGGCTACACCTTC. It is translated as CATSRVTDREDYGYTF.

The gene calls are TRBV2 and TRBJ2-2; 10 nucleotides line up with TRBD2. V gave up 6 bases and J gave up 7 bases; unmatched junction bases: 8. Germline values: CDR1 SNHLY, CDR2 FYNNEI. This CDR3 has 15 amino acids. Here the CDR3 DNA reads TGTGCCAGCAGGTATACTAGCGGGGTCGGCGGGGAGCTGTTTTTT. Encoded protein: CASRYTSGVGGELFF. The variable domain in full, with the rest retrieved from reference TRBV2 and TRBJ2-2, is EPEVTQTPSHQVTQMGQEVILRCVPISNHLYFYWYRQILGQKVEFLVSFYNNEISEKSEIFDDQFSVERPDGSNFTLKIRSTKLEDSAMYFCASRYTSGVGGELFFGEGSRLTVL.

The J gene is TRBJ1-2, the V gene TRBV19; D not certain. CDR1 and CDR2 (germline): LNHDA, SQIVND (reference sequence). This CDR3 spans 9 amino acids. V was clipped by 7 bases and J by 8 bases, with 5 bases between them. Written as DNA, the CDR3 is TGTGCCAGTAAACAAGGCTACACCTTC. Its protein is CASKQGYTF.

The DNA of the CDR3 is TGTGCCAGCAGCAGAGGACTGGCTCCCTACGAGCAGTACTTC. This gives the protein CASSRGLAPYEQYF. The chain joins TRBV7-2 to TRBJ2-5; a weak D match, TRBD2 (5 bases). The J call is doubtful: the DNA matches TRBJ2-7 better. This CDR3 is built from 14 residues. The germline V gene has CDR1 SGHTA and CDR2 FQGNSA.

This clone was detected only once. DNA of the CDR3: TGTGCCAGCAGCATCTCTAGCGGGAAGGGGAATGAGCAGTTCTTC. The encoded protein is CASSISSGKGNEQFF. The V and J genes are TRBV7-3 and TRBJ2-1; TRBD2 agrees at 9 bases. This CDR3 is built from 15 residues. V shed 5 bases, J shed 7 bases, and the junction held 9 bases outside the gene matches. The germline V gene encodes CDR1 SGHTA and CDR2 FQGTGA.

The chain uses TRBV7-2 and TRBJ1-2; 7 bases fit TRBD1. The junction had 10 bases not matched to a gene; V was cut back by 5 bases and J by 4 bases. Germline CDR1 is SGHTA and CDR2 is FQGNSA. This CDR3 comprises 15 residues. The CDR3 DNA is TGTGCCAGCAGCCCCTACAGGGGTGGGTCCTATGGCTACACCTTC. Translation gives CASSPYRGGSYGYTF.

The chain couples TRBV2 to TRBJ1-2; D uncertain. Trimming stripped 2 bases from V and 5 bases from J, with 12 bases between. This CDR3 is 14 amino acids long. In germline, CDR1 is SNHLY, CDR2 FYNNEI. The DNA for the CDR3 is TGTGCCAGCAGTGAAATAATGAGCGGGTATGGCTACACCTTC. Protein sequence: CASSEIMSGYGYTF.

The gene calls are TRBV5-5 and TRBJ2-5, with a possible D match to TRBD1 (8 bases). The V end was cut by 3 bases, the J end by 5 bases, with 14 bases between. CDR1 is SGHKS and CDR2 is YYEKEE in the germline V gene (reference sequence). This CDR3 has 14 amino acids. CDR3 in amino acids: CASSSTGGEETQYF. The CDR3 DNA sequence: TGTGCCAGCAGCTCCACAGGGGGGGAGGAGACCCAGTACTTC.

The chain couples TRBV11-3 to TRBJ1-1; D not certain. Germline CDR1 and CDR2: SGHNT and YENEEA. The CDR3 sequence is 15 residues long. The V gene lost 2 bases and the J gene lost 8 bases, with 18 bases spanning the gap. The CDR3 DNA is TGTGCCAGCAGCTTATTACCGGAGACCACCGGAGAAGCTTTCTTT. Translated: CASSLLPETTGEAFF.

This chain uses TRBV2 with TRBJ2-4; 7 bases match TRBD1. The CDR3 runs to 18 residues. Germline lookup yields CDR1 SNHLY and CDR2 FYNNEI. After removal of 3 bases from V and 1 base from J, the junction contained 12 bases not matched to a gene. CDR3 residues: CASSDPGGPFLAKNIQYF. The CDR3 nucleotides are TGTGCCAGCAGTGACCCAGGGGGTCCCTTTTTGGCCAAAAACATTCAGTACTTC.

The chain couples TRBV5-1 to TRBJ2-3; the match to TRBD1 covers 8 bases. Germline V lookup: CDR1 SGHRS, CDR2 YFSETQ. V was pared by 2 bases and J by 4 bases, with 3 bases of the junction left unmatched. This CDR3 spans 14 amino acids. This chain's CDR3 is CASSLGQGPDTQYF. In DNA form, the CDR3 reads TGCGCCAGCAGCTTAGGACAGGGTCCAGATACGCAGTATTTT.

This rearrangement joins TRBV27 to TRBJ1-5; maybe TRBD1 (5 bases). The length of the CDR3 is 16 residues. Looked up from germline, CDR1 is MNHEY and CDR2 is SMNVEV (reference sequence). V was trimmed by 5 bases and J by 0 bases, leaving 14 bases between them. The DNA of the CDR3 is TGTGCCAGCAGTAACTACCCAGGGAATAGCAATCAGCCCCAGCATTTT. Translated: CASSNYPGNSNQPQHF.

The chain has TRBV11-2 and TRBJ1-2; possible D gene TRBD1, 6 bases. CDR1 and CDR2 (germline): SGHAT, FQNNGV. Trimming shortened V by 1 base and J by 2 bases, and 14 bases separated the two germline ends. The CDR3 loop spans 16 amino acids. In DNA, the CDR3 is TGTGCCAGCAGCTTAGTACAGGGACGGGGCAACTATGGCTACACCTTC. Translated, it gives CASSLVQGRGNYGYTF.

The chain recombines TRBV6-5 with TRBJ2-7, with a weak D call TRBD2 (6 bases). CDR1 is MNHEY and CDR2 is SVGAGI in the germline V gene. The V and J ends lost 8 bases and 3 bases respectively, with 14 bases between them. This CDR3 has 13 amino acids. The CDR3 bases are TGTGCCAGCGGGGGGAAATCGCACTACGAGCAGTACTTC. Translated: CASGGKSHYEQYF.

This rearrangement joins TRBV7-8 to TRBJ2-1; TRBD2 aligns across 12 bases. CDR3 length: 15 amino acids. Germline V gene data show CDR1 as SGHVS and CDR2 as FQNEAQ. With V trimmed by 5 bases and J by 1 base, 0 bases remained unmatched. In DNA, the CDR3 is TGTGCCAGCAGCACTAGCGGGGGGTCCTACAATGAGCAGTTCTTC. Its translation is CASSTSGGSYNEQFF.

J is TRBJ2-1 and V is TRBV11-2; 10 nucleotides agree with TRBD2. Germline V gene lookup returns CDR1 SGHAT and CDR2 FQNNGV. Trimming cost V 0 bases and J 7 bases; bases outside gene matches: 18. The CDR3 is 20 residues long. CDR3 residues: CASSLDWRQRGGRSLNEQFF. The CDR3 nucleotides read TGTGCCAGCAGCTTAGACTGGAGGCAGCGGGGGGGCCGGTCATTAAATGAGCAGTTCTTC.

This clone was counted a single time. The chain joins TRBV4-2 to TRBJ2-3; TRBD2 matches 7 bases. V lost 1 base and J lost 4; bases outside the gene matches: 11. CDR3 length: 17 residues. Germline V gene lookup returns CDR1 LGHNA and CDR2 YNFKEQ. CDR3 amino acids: CASSQVGAGEGSDTQYF. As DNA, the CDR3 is TGTGCCAGCAGCCAAGTTGGGGCGGGGGAAGGGTCAGATACGCAGTATTTT.

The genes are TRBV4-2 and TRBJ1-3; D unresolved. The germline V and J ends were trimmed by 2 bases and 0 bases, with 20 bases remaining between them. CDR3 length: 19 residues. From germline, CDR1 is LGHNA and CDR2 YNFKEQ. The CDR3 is CASSQPVRGPRDSGNTIYF. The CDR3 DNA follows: TGTGCCAGCAGCCAACCCGTCAGAGGGCCAAGGGACTCTGGAAACACCATATATTTT.

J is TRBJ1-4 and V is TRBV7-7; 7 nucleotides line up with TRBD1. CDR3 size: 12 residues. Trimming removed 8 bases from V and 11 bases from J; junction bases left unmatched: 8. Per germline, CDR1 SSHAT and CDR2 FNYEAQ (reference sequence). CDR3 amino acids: CASGDRVGKLFF. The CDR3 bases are TGTGCCAGCGGCGACAGGGTCGGGAAACTGTTTTTT.

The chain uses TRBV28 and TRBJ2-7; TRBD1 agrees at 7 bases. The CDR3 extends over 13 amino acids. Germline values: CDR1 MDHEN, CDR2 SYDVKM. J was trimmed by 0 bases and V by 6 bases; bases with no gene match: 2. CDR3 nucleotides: TGTGCCAGCAGAGGGACAGCCTCCTACGAGCAGTACTTC. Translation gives CASRGTASYEQYF.

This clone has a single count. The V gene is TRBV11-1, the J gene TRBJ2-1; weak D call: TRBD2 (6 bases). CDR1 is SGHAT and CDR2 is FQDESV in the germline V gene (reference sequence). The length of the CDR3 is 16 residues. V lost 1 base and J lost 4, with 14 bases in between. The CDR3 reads CASSLEGRGLYNEQFF. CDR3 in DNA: TGTGCCAGCAGCTTAGAGGGGCGGGGTCTATACAATGAGCAGTTCTTC.

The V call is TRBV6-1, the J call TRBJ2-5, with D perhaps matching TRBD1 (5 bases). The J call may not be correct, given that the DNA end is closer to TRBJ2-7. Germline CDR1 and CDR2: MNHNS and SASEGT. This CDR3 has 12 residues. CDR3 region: CASSSTVPEQYF. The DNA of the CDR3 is TGTGCCAGCAGTTCGACAGTTCCCGAGCAGTACTTC.

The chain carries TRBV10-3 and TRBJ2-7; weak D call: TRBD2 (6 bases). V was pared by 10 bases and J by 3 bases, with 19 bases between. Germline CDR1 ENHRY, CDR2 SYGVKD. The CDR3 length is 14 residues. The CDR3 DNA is TGTGCCACCCAAACCGGCGGGGTGGGCTACGAGCAGTACTTC. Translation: CATQTGGVGYEQYF.